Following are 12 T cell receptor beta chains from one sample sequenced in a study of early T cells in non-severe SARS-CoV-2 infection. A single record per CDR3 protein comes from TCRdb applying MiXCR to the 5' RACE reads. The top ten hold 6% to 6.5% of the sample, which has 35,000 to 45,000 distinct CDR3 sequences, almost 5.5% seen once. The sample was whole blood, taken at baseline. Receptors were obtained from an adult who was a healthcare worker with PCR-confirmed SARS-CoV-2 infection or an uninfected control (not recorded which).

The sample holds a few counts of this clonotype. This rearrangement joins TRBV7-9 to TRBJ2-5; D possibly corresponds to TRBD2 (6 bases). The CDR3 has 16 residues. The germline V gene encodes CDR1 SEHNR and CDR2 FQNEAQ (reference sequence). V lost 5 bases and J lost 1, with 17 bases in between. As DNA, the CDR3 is TGTGCCAGCAGCGCCTTAGTTTCGGGACTCCAAGAGACCCAGTACTTC. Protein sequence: CASSALVSGLQETQYF.

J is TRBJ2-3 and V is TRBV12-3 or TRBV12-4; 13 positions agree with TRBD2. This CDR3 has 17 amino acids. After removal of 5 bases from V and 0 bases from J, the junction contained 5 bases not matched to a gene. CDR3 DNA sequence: TGTGCCAGCAGTACACTAGCGGGAGGGCGTAGCACAGATACGCAGTATTTT. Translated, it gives CASSTLAGGRSTDTQYF.

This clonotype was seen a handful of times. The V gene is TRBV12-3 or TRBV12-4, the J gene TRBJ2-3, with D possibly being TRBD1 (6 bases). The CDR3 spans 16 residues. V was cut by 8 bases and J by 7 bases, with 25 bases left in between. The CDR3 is CASSSTRTGTQHTQYF. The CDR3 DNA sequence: TGTGCCAGCTCCTCCACCCGTACAGGGACACAGCATACGCAGTATTTT.

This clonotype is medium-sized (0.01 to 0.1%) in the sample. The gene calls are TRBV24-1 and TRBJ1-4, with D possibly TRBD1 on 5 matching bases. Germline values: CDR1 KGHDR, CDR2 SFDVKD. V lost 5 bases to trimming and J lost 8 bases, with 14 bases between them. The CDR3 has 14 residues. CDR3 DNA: TGTGCCACCAGTGCCCCCCGACAGAGCGAAAAACTGTTTTTT. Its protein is CATSAPRQSEKLFF.

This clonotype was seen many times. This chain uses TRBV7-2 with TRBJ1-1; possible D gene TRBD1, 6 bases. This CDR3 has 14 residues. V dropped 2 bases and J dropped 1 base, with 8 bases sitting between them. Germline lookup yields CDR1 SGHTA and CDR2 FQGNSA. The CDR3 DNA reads TGTGCCAGCAGCTTACAGGACAGGAACACTGAAGCTTTCTTT. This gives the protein CASSLQDRNTEAFF.

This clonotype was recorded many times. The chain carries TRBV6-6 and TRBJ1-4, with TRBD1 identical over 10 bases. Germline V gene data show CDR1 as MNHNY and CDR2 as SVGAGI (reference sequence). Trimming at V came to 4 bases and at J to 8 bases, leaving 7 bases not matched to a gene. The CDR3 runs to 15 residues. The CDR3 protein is CASSWGDRGTEKLFF. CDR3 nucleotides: TGTGCCAGCAGTTGGGGGGACAGGGGAACAGAAAAACTGTTTTTT.

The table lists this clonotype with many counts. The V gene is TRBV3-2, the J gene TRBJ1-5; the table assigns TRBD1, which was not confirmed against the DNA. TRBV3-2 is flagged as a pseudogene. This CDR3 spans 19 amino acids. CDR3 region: CASSQFPRGRTLRNQPQHF. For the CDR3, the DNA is TGTGCCAGCAGCCAATTCCCCCGGGGGCGCACCTTACGCAATCAGCCCCAGCATTTT.

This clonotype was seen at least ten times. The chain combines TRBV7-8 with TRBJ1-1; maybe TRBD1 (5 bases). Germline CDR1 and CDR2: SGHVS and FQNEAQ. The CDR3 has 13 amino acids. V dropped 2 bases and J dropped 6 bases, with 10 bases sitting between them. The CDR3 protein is CASSLRGRPEAFF. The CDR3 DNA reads TGTGCCAGCAGCTTACGGGGGAGGCCTGAAGCTTTCTTT.

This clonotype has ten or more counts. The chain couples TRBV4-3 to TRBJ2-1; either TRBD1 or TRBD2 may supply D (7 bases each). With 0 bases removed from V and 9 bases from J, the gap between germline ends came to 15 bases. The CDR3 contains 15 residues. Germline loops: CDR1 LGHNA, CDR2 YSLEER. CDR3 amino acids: CASSQEGRGGIEQFF. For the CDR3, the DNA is TGCGCCAGCAGCCAAGAGGGCAGGGGGGGGATTGAGCAGTTCTTC.

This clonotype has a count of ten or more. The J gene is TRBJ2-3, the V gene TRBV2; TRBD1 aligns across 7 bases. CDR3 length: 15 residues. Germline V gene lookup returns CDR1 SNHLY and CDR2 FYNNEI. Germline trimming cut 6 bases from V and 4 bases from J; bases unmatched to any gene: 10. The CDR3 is CASSRDRHFADTQYF. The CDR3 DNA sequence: TGTGCCAGCAGCCGGGACAGACACTTTGCAGATACGCAGTATTTT.

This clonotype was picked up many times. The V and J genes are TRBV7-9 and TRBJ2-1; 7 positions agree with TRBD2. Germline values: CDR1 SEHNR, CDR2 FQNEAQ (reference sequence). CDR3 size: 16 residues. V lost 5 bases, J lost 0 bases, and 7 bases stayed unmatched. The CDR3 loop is CASSPRGGSSYNEQFF. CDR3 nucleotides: TGTGCCAGCAGCCCGAGGGGCGGGAGCTCCTACAATGAGCAGTTCTTC. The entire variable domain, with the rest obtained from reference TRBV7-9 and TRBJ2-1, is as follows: DTGVSQNPRHKITKRGQNVTFRCDPISEHNRLYWYRQTLGQGPEFLTYFQNEAQLEKSRLLSDRFSAERPKGSFSTLEIQRTEQGDSAMYLCASSPRGGSSYNEQFFGPGTRLTVL.

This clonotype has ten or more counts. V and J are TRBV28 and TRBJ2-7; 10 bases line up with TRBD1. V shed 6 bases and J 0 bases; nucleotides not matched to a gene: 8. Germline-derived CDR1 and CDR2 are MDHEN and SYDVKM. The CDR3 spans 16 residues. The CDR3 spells CASRIPGQGSSYEQYF. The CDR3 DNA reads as TGTGCCAGCAGGATACCGGGACAGGGGAGCTCCTACGAGCAGTACTTC.